The source of this T cell receptor (beta chain) is a study of blood T cells in healthy people across ages. Notes on this clonotype: Its antigen is not identified.

Alongside a J-beta primer mix, a sample-barcoded 5' primer served in a second PCR lasting 7 to 11 cycles. TCRdb re-called the 5' RACE reads with MiXCR, one entry per CDR3 protein. The sample consists of about 900,000 distinct CDR3 sequences, around 49% of them appearing once. Isolating PBMCs gave at least 6 million of these cells per sample. Study-level points and caveats: Estimated diversity, derived from one million T cells, was regarded as an underestimate.

In germline, CDR1 is DFQATT, CDR2 SNEGSKA (reference sequence). The CDR3 is 13 residues long. Germline trimming cut 6 bases from V and 2 bases from J; bases unmatched to any gene: 3. The rearrangement uses TRBV20-1 and TRBJ2-1; TRBD1 matches 8 bases. This receptor was taken from a man younger than 40 in good health. Sequenced: blood. In nucleotides, the CDR3 is TGCAGTGCCGGACAGGGCACCTACAATGAGCAGTTCTTC. Translation gives CSAGQGTYNEQFF.